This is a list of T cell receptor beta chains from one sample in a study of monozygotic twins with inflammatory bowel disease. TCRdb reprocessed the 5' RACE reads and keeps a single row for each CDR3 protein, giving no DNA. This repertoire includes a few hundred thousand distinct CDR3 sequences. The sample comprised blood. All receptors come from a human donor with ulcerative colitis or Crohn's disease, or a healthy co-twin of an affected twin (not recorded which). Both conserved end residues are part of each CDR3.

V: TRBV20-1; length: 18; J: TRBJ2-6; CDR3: CSARAGQGGMSGANVLTF
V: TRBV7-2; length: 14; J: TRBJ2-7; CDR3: CASSFPNAPYEQYF
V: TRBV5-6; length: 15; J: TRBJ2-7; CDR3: CASSLEVFSNYEQYF
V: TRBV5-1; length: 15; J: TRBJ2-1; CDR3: CASSTERTNYNEQFF
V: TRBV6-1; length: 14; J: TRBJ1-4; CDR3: CASSPRAANEKLFF
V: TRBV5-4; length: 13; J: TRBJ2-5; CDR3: CASRARGQETQYF
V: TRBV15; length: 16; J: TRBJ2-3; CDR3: CATSRPTGTSTDTQYF
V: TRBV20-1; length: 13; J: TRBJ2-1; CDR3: CSARDRGYNEQFF
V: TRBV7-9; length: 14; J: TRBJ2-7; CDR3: CASSSLSAGYEQYF
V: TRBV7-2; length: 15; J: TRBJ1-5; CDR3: CASSYLGATNQPQHF
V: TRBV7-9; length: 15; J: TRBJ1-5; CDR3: CASSLGTGGKQPQHF
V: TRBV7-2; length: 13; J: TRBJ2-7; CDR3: CASSPTYRPEQYF
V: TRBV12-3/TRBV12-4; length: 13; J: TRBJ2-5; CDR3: CASRFDSQETQYF
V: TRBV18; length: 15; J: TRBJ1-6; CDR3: CASSPPGARNSPLHF
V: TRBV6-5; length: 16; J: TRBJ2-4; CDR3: CASSYSGGQGRNIQYF